This T cell receptor beta chain was documented in a study of neurological immune-mediated disorders. Study-level findings and limits: No sharing of CDR3 amino acid sequences was observed among expanded clones across subjects, suggesting private repertoires in all groups.

Deletions cut 1 base from V and 9 bases from J, with 13 bases between. CDR3 size: 15 residues. Germline V gene data show CDR1 as MGHDK and CDR2 as SYGVNS. Sorted libraries used approximately 980,000 CD4+ or CD8+ T cells. The cDNA was produced through 5'RACE with 10-nucleotide random UMIs. One entry per CDR3 protein results from TCRdb running MiXCR on the 5' RACE reads. The sample has about 38,000 distinct CDR3 sequences, under 14% seen once. Worth noting for this clonotype: Its antigen is as yet unknown.

The sequencing input was CD4+ T cells from blood. This receptor was obtained from a woman aged 25 to 45 with HTLV-1-associated myelopathy (HAM/TSP). The rearrangement links TRBV25-1 to TRBJ1-6; D is perhaps TRBD1 (6 bases). CDR3 coding DNA: TGTGCCAGCAGTGAATCCGGGGGGCCGGGTTCACCCCTCCACTTT. This translates into CASSESGGPGSPLHF. Based on the CDR3 plus reference TRBV25-1 and TRBJ1-6, the full variable domain is EADIYQTPRYLVIGTGKKITLECSQTMGHDKMYWYQQDPGMELHLIHYSYGVNSTEKGDLSSESTVSRIRTEHFPLTLESARPSHTSQYLCASSESGGPGSPLHFGNGTRLTVT.